This record covers a single T cell receptor beta chain. Specified treatment: around 19 received Ad26.COV2.S at low or high dose, single or two shots; a few received placebo; per-sample allocation not given. Day 63 following the first vaccine or placebo injection was when the samples were taken. Here immunoSEQ multiplex PCR was the method, and the copy in TCRdb shows in-frame clones only, minus some. The data contain 350,000 to 400,000 clones, about 85% of them singletons. This specimen comes from a study of Ad26.COV2.S vaccination and SARS-CoV-2 variants. Across the study: Once, or twice with 56 days between doses, Ad26.COV2.S was given intramuscularly.

This CDR3 has 14 residues. The germline gives CDR1 MNHEY, CDR2 SMNVEV (reference sequence). The junction had 14 bases not matched to a gene; V was cut back by 11 bases and J by 6 bases. The source was peripheral blood, collected in a trial of Ad26.COV2.S vaccine versus placebo. This sequence was found in a person between 18 and 65 years old who received the Ad26.COV2.S COVID-19 vaccine or a placebo. The rearrangement joins TRBV27 to TRBJ2-7; 9 nucleotides line up with TRBD1. CDR3 in amino acids: CAGATGTGWTEQYF. In DNA form, the CDR3 reads TGTGCCGGCGCCACCGGGACAGGGTGGACCGAGCAGTACTTC.